The 8 T cell receptor beta chains listed next were all sequenced from one sample in a study of long-term antiretroviral therapy in people with HIV. With survey level as its setting, the immunoSEQ assay was v3.0. Generated by immunoSEQ multiplex PCR, the TCRdb table keeps only in-frame clones and is missing some. Of 34,000 or so clones listed, about 80% are singletons. Sequences were derived from unsorted PBMCs, sampled 0.6 years after starting antiretroviral therapy. These receptor sequences come from a man aged 18 to 30 with HIV.

Only a few counts were recorded for this clone. This chain connects TRBV5-4 to TRBJ2-2; D is unclear. The V gene lost 4 bases and the J gene lost 1 base, with 14 bases spanning the gap. CDR3 length equals 16 residues. The germline V gene encodes CDR1 SGHNT and CDR2 YYREEE (reference sequence). CDR3 sequence: CASSRTKGVNTGELFF. CDR3 nucleotide sequence: TGTGCCAGCAGCCGAACGAAAGGAGTGAACACCGGGGAGCTGTTTTTT.

The rearrangement uses TRBV28 and TRBJ1-3, with 9 bases lining up with TRBD1. J gave up 8 bases and V 4 bases, and 6 bases lay outside the gene matches. Germline-derived CDR1 and CDR2 are MDHEN and SYDVKM. The CDR3 runs 14 residues. The CDR3 reads CASSSGQGRHTIYF. CDR3 DNA: TGTGCCAGCAGTTCGGGACAGGGAAGACACACCATATATTTT. Full variable domain (remainder filled in from reference TRBV28 and TRBJ1-3): DVKVTQSSRYLVKRTGEKVFLECVQDMDHENMFWYRQDPGLGLRLIYFSYDVKMKEKGDIPEGYSVSREKKERFSLILESASTNQTSMYLCASSSGQGRHTIYFGEGSWLTVV.

V and J are TRBV7-6 and TRBJ2-7; D is unresolved. The V end lost 4 bases, the J end lost 6 bases, and 13 bases lay between the germline ends. This CDR3 spans 13 amino acids. Germline CDR1 SGHVS, CDR2 FNYEAQ. In DNA, the CDR3 is TGTGCCAGCAGCTCCTTGGAAGGAAGCGAGCAGTACTTC. Translating gives CASSSLEGSEQYF.

Relative to its sample, this clone is medium-sized. This chain links TRBV7-2 with TRBJ2-7, with TRBD2 matching over 7 bases. The J segment lost 7 bases and the V segment lost 0 bases, leaving 6 bases of the junction unmatched. The CDR3 totals 14 residues. Germline V lookup: CDR1 SGHTA, CDR2 FQGNSA. CDR3 sequence (DNA): TGTGCCAGCAGCTTAGCGGGAGGGCCGGGTGAGCAGTACTTC. Translated: CASSLAGGPGEQYF.

This chain links TRBV28 with TRBJ2-2; weak D call: TRBD2 (5 bases). This CDR3 is 13 amino acids long. Trimming removed 5 bases at V and 6 bases at J, with 10 bases between. Germline-derived CDR1 and CDR2 are MDHEN and SYDVKM. The CDR3 loop reads CASSPGVAGELFF. Here the CDR3 DNA reads TGTGCCAGCAGTCCCGGGGTCGCCGGGGAGCTGTTTTTT.

This rearrangement joins TRBV27 to TRBJ2-7, with D unresolved. The V and J ends lost 3 bases and 1 base respectively, with 13 bases between them. The CDR3 is made up of 15 amino acids. CDR1 and CDR2 (germline): MNHEY, SMNVEV (reference sequence). The CDR3 region is CASSFSAVGSYEQYF. Written as DNA, the CDR3 is TGTGCCAGCAGTTTTAGTGCGGTAGGGTCCTACGAGCAGTACTTC.

The chain recombines TRBV6-7 with TRBJ2-5, with D unresolved. TRBV6-7 is an open reading frame, and its role is uncertain. This CDR3 comprises 13 residues. With 7 bases removed from V and 5 bases from J, the gap between germline ends came to 14 bases. The CDR3 DNA sequence: TGTGCCAGCACTCCGGACGTGAGCGAGACCCAGTACTTC. Amino acids: CASTPDVSETQYF.

The J gene is TRBJ2-3, the V gene TRBV27; TRBD2 aligns across 13 bases. Germline V gene lookup returns CDR1 MNHEY and CDR2 SMNVEV (reference sequence). This CDR3 region has 18 residues. The V segment lost 5 bases and the J segment 5 bases; nucleotides outside the gene matches: 13. The CDR3 coding sequence is TGTGCCAGCAGTCTCCGTCCGGGACTAGCGGGACGGAGAGATACGCAGTATTTT. Encoded protein: CASSLRPGLAGRRDTQYF.